These 16 T cell receptor beta chains share one sample of origin, sequenced in a study of T-cell reconstitution after alpha-beta-depleted transplantation in children. Unique molecular identifiers were incorporated when the TCRbeta library was constructed. Each CDR3 protein is one row after TCRdb ran MiXCR on the PCR reads. The sample consists of more than 550,000 distinct CDR3 sequences, over 9.5% of them appearing once. The sample in question was PBMCs from the stem cell graft donor, obtained from the stem cell graft. These receptors were obtained from a human donor who donated a stem cell graft to a child with acute myeloid leukemia.

This clonotype was seen at least ten times. This chain joins TRBV14 and TRBJ2-5; TRBD1 might be the D (6 bases). The CDR3 totals 15 residues. CDR1 SGHDN and CDR2 FVKESK come from the germline V gene. Trimming took 5 bases from V and 5 from J, leaving 18 bases between them. CDR3 sequence: CASSLHTGNGETQYF. CDR3 in DNA: TGTGCCAGCAGCTTACATACAGGGAACGGCGAGACCCAGTACTTC.

The chain has TRBV20-1 and TRBJ1-2; D call uncertain. Germline CDR1 reads DFQATT; CDR2 reads SNEGSKA (reference sequence). This CDR3 has 11 residues. Trimming shortened V by 8 bases and J by 7 bases, and 14 bases separated the two germline ends. The CDR3 nucleotides are TGCAGTTCCGCGTTGATGGTTGGCTACACCTTC. Translation gives CSSALMVGYTF.

This chain connects TRBV6-1 to TRBJ2-7; TRBD1 aligns across 7 bases. Losses at the gene ends were 3 bases for V and 4 bases for J; bases not matched to a gene: 9. The CDR3 has 15 residues. The germline V gene has CDR1 MNHNS and CDR2 SASEGT. Here the CDR3 reads CASSERPRGYYEQYF. CDR3 nucleotide sequence: TGTGCCAGCAGTGAGCGGCCCAGGGGGTATTACGAGCAGTACTTC.

This clonotype showed up just a few times. The V call is TRBV28, the J call TRBJ2-3, with 9 bases fitting TRBD1. With V trimmed by 5 bases and J by 2 bases, 17 bases remained unmatched. The CDR3 has 19 residues. Looked up from germline, CDR1 is MDHEN and CDR2 is SYDVKM. The CDR3 is CASSIIVALQGAFTDTQYF. The CDR3 coding sequence is TGTGCCAGCAGTATTATAGTAGCATTACAGGGGGCTTTCACAGATACGCAGTATTTT. The entire variable domain, with the rest obtained from reference TRBV28 and TRBJ2-3, is as follows: DVKVTQSSRYLVKRTGEKVFLECVQDMDHENMFWYRQDPGLGLRLIYFSYDVKMKEKGDIPEGYSVSREKKERFSLILESASTNQTSMYLCASSIIVALQGAFTDTQYFGPGTRLTVL.

Only a few counts were recorded for this clonotype. The chain is built from TRBV29-1 and TRBJ2-7; TRBD1 is a possible D gene (6 bases). Trimming shortened V by 6 bases and J by 4 bases, and 13 bases separated the two germline ends. The germline V gene has CDR1 SQVTM and CDR2 ANQGSEA. This CDR3 is built from 12 residues. DNA for the CDR3: TGCAGCGTGGACAGTCCCACGTACGAGCAGTACTTC. This sequence encodes CSVDSPTYEQYF.

This clonotype has ten or more counts. J is TRBJ2-1 and V is TRBV27, with 8 nucleotides matching TRBD1. Germline V CDR1 and CDR2: MNHEY, SMNVEV (reference sequence). This CDR3 spans 18 amino acids. Trimming removed 5 bases from V and 7 bases from J; junction bases left unmatched: 19. The CDR3 DNA follows: TGTGCCAGCAGTCTTACCCTCGGGACAGGACGAAGCATAAATGAGCAGTTCTTC. Amino acids: CASSLTLGTGRSINEQFF.

This clonotype was counted only a few times. The rearrangement joins TRBV12-3 or TRBV12-4 to TRBJ1-3; D is ambiguous. V was cut by 7 bases and J by 0 bases, with 13 bases left in between. This CDR3 spans 15 amino acids. CDR3: CASIRTRSSGNTIYF. CDR3 in DNA: TGTGCCAGCATCCGGACCAGGAGCTCTGGAAACACCATATATTTT.

This clonotype was seen a few times. The chain joins TRBV7-9 to TRBJ2-2; D gene uncertain. The CDR3 consists of 16 residues. Per the germline V gene, CDR1 is SEHNR and CDR2 is FQNEAQ (reference sequence). The germline V and J ends were trimmed by 1 base and 1 base, with 10 bases remaining between them. CDR3 in DNA: TGTGCCAGCAGCTTAGGTGGGCCGTTGAACACCGGGGAGCTGTTTTTT. Amino acids: CASSLGGPLNTGELFF.

This clonotype was picked up many times. The chain has TRBV2 and TRBJ2-1, with no clear D. With 8 bases removed from V and 0 bases from J, the gap between germline ends came to 11 bases. Germline values: CDR1 SNHLY, CDR2 FYNNEI. This CDR3 has 14 residues. The CDR3 region has the DNA TGTGCCAGCCTGGACGGACGCTCCTACAATGAGCAGTTCTTC. Amino acids: CASLDGRSYNEQFF.

This clonotype was seen only a few times. The chain links TRBV10-3 to TRBJ2-3; no reliable D call. This CDR3 region has 15 residues. Deletions cut 3 bases from V and 0 bases from J, with 10 bases between. The V gene's germline CDR1 is ENHRY and CDR2 SYGVKD. The CDR3 reads CAISEPPMSTDTQYF. In DNA form, the CDR3 reads TGTGCCATCAGTGAACCCCCCATGAGCACAGATACGCAGTATTTT.

The count of this clonotype is one. V gene TRBV4-2 combines with J gene TRBJ1-2; 8 bases are a match to TRBD1. CDR3 length: 20 residues. CDR1 is LGHNA, CDR2 YNFKEQ, per germline. The ends lost 0 bases at V and 3 bases at J; junction bases unmatched: 18. Here the CDR3 reads CASSQDWPLGVQGEDYGYTF. CDR3 nucleotides: TGTGCCAGCAGCCAAGATTGGCCCCTAGGCGTACAGGGGGAGGACTATGGCTACACCTTC.

The chain employs TRBV20-1 and TRBJ1-6, with 7 bases lining up with TRBD1. Germline CDR1 is DFQATT and CDR2 is SNEGSKA (reference sequence). CDR3 length equals 14 residues. Trimming at V came to 3 bases and at J to 6 bases, leaving 5 bases not matched to a gene. The chain's CDR3 is CSASQGTVNSPLHF. The CDR3 DNA sequence: TGCAGTGCTAGTCAAGGGACAGTTAATTCACCCCTCCACTTT.

This clonotype was counted many times. The chain carries TRBV28 and TRBJ2-1; 12 bases fit TRBD2. CDR1 is MDHEN and CDR2 is SYDVKM in the germline V gene. V shed 2 bases and J 0 bases; nucleotides not matched to a gene: 20. There are 23 residues in the CDR3. CDR3 loop: CASSLRGLGGRTSGITSYNEQFF. The CDR3, as DNA: TGTGCCAGCAGTTTACGCGGGTTAGGAGGAAGGACTAGCGGGATTACCTCCTACAATGAGCAGTTCTTC.

The rearrangement links TRBV2 to TRBJ2-3; D perhaps matches TRBD1 (5 bases). The ends were cut back, 4 bases at V and 5 bases at J, with 19 bases in the middle. The CDR3 consists of 16 residues. The germline V gene has CDR1 SNHLY and CDR2 FYNNEI. CDR3 residues: CASSGGDLRVGDTQYF. CDR3 nucleotides: TGTGCCAGCAGTGGGGGCGACTTACGGGTGGGAGATACGCAGTATTTT.

This clonotype was found many times. CDR3 protein: CASSFFGQGADNEQFF. The CDR3 DNA sequence: TGCGCCAGCAGCTTTTTTGGACAGGGGGCGGATAATGAGCAGTTCTTC. This chain uses TRBV5-1 with TRBJ2-1, with 11 bases aligning to TRBD1. Per the germline V gene, CDR1 is SGHRS and CDR2 is YFSETQ. V lost 2 bases, J lost 7 bases, and 8 bases stayed unmatched. This CDR3 is 16 amino acids long.

This chain connects TRBV4-3 to TRBJ2-1, with 8 bases matching TRBD1. V shed 0 bases and J 8 bases; nucleotides not matched to a gene: 9. The germline CDR1 and CDR2 sequences are LGHNA and YSLEER. This CDR3 is built from 16 residues. In DNA form, the CDR3 reads TGCGCCAGCAGCCAAGATCGGGACAGGTTTTGGGATGAGCAGTTCTTC. Protein: CASSQDRDRFWDEQFF.